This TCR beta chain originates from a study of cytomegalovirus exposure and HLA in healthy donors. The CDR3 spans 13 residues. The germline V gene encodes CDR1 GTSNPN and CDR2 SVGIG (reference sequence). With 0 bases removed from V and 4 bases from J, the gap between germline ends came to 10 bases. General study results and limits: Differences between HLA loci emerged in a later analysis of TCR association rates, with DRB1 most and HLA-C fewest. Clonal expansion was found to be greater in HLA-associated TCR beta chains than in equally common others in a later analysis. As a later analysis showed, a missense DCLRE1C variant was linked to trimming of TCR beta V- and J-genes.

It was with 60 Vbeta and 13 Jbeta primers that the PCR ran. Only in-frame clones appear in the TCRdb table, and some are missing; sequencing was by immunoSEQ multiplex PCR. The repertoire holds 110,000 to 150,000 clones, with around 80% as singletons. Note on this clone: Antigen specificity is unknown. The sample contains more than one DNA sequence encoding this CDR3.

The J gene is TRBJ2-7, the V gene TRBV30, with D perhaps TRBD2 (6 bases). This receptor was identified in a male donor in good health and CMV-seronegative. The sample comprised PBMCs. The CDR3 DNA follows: TGTGCCTGGAGTGTTGGGGGGAGTTACGAGCAGTACTTC. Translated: CAWSVGGSYEQYF.